This TCR beta chain emerged from a study of tumor and adjacent non-tumor tissue in lung cancer (dated by TCRdb to the late 2010s). In terms of the full investigation: The cohort included around eleven adenocarcinoma, a couple of squamous cell carcinoma and 1 small cell lung cancer patients. The study compared bulk TCRbeta repertoires between lung tumor tissue and matched distant non-tumor lung tissue from about 14 lung cancer patients. Sequencing produced roughly 130 million productive TCRbeta reads in total, an average of about 3.8 million reads per sample. TCRbeta CDR3 sequencing was performed on about 30 paired specimens, with one tumor sample and one normal lung sample collected per patient. The approximately 15 enrolled patients, of whom about 10 were men and 5 were women, were aged about 30 to 80 years and were diagnosed with TNM stage I to III disease. Summary of the overall study and its limitations: Tumor tissue showed significantly greater TCR diversity (inverse Simpson) than normal lung tissue (approximately 400 vs 170, P = 0.0075, Mann-Whitney U test). Peripheral blood was not sequenced, so blood TCRbeta repertoires were not examined in the lung cancer patients of the study. The top 100 clones accounted for a significantly larger cumulative portion of the repertoire in normal lung than in tumor tissue. The methods do not name the sequencing platform or mention unique molecular identifiers. TCR diversity was significantly higher in younger patients, and higher tumor TCR diversity was associated with shorter overall and disease-free survival. Only about 14 patients were in the cohort, and the authors stated that larger samples and more detailed clinical data are needed.

As to this clonotype: Its antigen remains undetermined. A much larger clone differs from this one at a single base, so this may be a read error.

Libraries were built with multiplex PCR. Sequencing was performed on an Illumina HiSeq 2500. TCRbeta libraries were constructed through three rounds of nested PCR with primers (Table S4) according to protocols adapted from ARM-PCR. Before sequencing, PCR products in the 200-500 bp range were cut out of the gel and cleaned up using the QIAquick gel extraction kit. In the source study's methods: Reads were cleaned using Trimmomatic, were merged into complete CDR3 sequences using FLASH, and were assigned to V(D)J germline segments using MiTCR. VDJtools was used to compute clonal diversity as the inverse Simpson's index. In-frame sequences without a premature stop codon were defined as productive reads. The public reads were reprocessed in TCRdb via fastp at Q25 and MiXCR, keeping in-frame beta chains. For every CDR3 protein sequence, its rows merge into one entry that carries the most common genes and DNA. The V and J calls were not made by the authors but by TCRdb's processing. Here the sample has tens of thousands of distinct CDR3 sequences; 55% to 75% occur a single time. The ten largest account for approximately 10% of the sample.

The germline V gene supplies CDR1 SGHRS and CDR2 YFSETQ. The trim is 4 bases for V and 9 bases for J, with a gap of 14 bases between the germline ends. The CDR3 spans 14 residues, from the cysteine through the phenylalanine. Only the CDR3 DNA stays, 42 bases, in frame from base 1. RNA was extracted from bulk unsorted tissue and checked for quality with a NanoDrop ND-1000 and an Agilent 2100. Donors were newly diagnosed lung cancer patients admitted for thoracic surgery in China between August and November 2014, without prior chemotherapy. Patients who had received previous radiotherapy or chemotherapy, or who had another concurrent cancer, were excluded from the study. Pieces of surgical tissue measuring about 1-2.1 cm3 were kept in RNAlater solution and stored at -80 degrees C until use.

Sequences were obtained from lung tumor tissue. Recombination connected TRBV5-1 to TRBJ1-6; TRBD1 is perhaps the D gene, given 6 matching bases. This TCR derives from a woman aged 35 to 49 with non-small cell lung cancer. The CDR3 reads as follows: CASSPQGNSSPLHF. The DNA sequence is TGCGCCAGCAGCCCACAGGGAAATAGTTCACCCCTCCACTTT.